These 10 T cell receptor beta chains were all obtained from the same sample, sequenced in a study of CXCR3-negative and CXCR3-positive naive CD8 T cells. UMI-tagged TRB cDNA libraries were built via 5' RACE. No DNA is given; TCRdb re-called the 5' RACE reads and lists each CDR3 protein once. Recorded for this sample: about 48,000 distinct CDR3 sequences. Sequenced sample: memory CD8+ T cells from blood. Receptors originate from a human donor in good health. Some clones in this sample may be carry-over from other donors' samples.

This chain joins TRBV12-3 or TRBV12-4 and TRBJ2-1; the D call of TRBD1 rests on TCRdb alone, since no DNA is present to check it. This CDR3 comprises 15 residues. The CDR3 sequence: CASSIRQGGEREQFF.

The rearrangement joins TRBV19 to TRBJ1-1; TCRdb returns TRBD1, unconfirmable since there is no DNA. The CDR3 extends over 16 amino acids. Germline loops: CDR1 LNHDA, CDR2 SQIVND (reference sequence). The CDR3 protein is CATQRLFDRENTEAFF.

The rearrangement joins TRBV13 to TRBJ1-1; TCRdb returns TRBD1, unconfirmable since there is no DNA. Germline V gives CDR1 PRHDT, CDR2 FYEKMQ (reference sequence). The CDR3 is 14 amino acids. CDR3: CASSPGTGYTEAFF.

The gene calls are TRBV3-1 and TRBJ2-7; TCRdb returns TRBD2, unconfirmable since there is no DNA. The CDR3 is 17 amino acids. Germline loops: CDR1 LGHDT, CDR2 YNNKEL (reference sequence). The CDR3 protein is CASSHPPLAGGIDEQYF.

The rearrangement joins TRBV27 to TRBJ2-1; TCRdb gives TRBD2 as the D gene, but with no DNA this cannot be confirmed. The V gene's germline CDR1 is MNHEY and CDR2 SMNVEV (reference sequence). This CDR3 spans 13 amino acids. This CDR3 reads CASCSGGRNEQFF.

The chain couples TRBV29-1 to TRBJ2-1; no DNA is available, so the TRBD2 call from TCRdb remains unchecked. CDR1 is SQVTM, CDR2 ANQGSEA, per germline. The CDR3 runs to 17 residues. The CDR3 loop reads CSATSAGDSGAYNEQFF.

The chain couples TRBV29-1 to TRBJ1-4. The CDR3 runs to 15 residues. Germline-derived CDR1 and CDR2 are SQVTM and ANQGSEA. CDR3 sequence reads: CSVEGQDLGREKLFF. Together with reference TRBV29-1 and TRBJ1-4, the CDR3 gives the full variable domain: SAVISQKPSRDICQRGTSLTIQCQVDSQVTMMFWYRQQPGQSLTLIATANQGSEATYESGFVIDKFPISRPNLTFSTLTVSNMSPEDSSIYLCSVEGQDLGREKLFFGSGTQLSVL.

This chain connects TRBV28 to TRBJ2-1; TCRdb outputs TRBD1, but without DNA this stays unchecked. Germline lookup yields CDR1 MDHEN and CDR2 SYDVKM. CDR3 length equals 17 residues. The CDR3 region is CASSSLRRDRGGNEQFF.

The V and J genes are TRBV6-5 and TRBJ2-7. Germline V gene lookup returns CDR1 MNHEY and CDR2 SVGAGI. The CDR3 totals 13 residues. The CDR3 protein is CASKKGMSYEQYF.

V gene TRBV12-3 or TRBV12-4 combines with J gene TRBJ2-5; absent DNA, TCRdb's TRBD2 call cannot be checked. The length of the CDR3 is 17 residues. The CDR3 spells CATTEVPQLFGRETQYF.